A selection of T cell receptor beta chains follows, all from one sample in a study of T cell responses to AZD1222 COVID-19 vaccine. The protocol was immunoSEQ multiplex PCR, while the TCRdb copy is restricted to in-frame clones and leaves out a portion. Of about 110,000 clones detected, around 90% appear once; the ten largest clones hold about 5.4%. The sample in question was peripheral blood, obtained on day 0 of AZD1222 vaccination. All receptors derive from an adult in good health. CDR3s include the opening cysteine and the closing phenylalanine or tryptophan. The D gene is left open where the match is weak. Clone size is stated in some rows and not others, as once, few, many or a class when expanded.

v_gene: TRBV6-5
abundance: .
d_gene: .
j_gene: TRBJ2-1
CDR3nt: TGTGCCAGCAGTCCAGGACAGCCACCCTACAATGAGCAGTTCTTC
CDR3aa: CASSPGQPPYNEQFF

v_gene: TRBV6-2/TRBV6-3
abundance: .
d_gene: TRBD1
j_gene: TRBJ2-3
CDR3nt: TGTGCCAGCAGTCCCGGGACAGGGGGCGGCACAGATACGCAGTATTTT
CDR3aa: CASSPGTGGGTDTQYF

v_gene: TRBV14
abundance: once
d_gene: TRBD1
j_gene: TRBJ2-6
CDR3nt: TGTGCCAGCAGCCAACACAGGGGTAAGGCTGGGGCCAACGTCCTGACTTTC
CDR3aa: CASSQHRGKAGANVLTF

v_gene: TRBV5-1
abundance: .
d_gene: TRBD1
j_gene: TRBJ1-6
CDR3nt: TGCGCCAGCAGAAAGGGACAGGGAGATAATTCACCCCTCCACTTT
CDR3aa: CASRKGQGDNSPLHF

v_gene: TRBV3-1/TRBV3-2
abundance: .
d_gene: TRBD1
j_gene: TRBJ1-2
CDR3nt: TGTGCCAGCAGCATGCAGGGGGCCTATGGCTACACCTTC
CDR3aa: CASSMQGAYGYTF

v_gene: TRBV2
abundance: .
d_gene: .
j_gene: TRBJ1-5
CDR3nt: TGTGCCAGCAGTGAGGTCCGAGCTAGCAATCAGCCCCAGCATTTT
CDR3aa: CASSEVRASNQPQHF

v_gene: TRBV7-9
abundance: .
d_gene: TRBD1
j_gene: TRBJ1-2
CDR3nt: TGTGCCAGCAGACCAGGGGGCGCTGACTATGGCTACACCTTC
CDR3aa: CASRPGGADYGYTF

v_gene: TRBV7-2
abundance: .
d_gene: TRBD1
j_gene: TRBJ2-3
CDR3nt: TGTGCCAGCAGCCGGACAGGGGGAGATACGCAGTATTTT
CDR3aa: CASSRTGGDTQYF

v_gene: TRBV18
abundance: .
d_gene: .
j_gene: TRBJ1-1
CDR3nt: TGTGCCAGCTCACCGGACACTGAAGCTTTCTTT
CDR3aa: CASSPDTEAFF

v_gene: TRBV7-2
abundance: .
d_gene: .
j_gene: TRBJ1-1
CDR3nt: TGTGCCAGCAGCCCGGGGGGGCGGGGGACTGAAGCTTTCTTT
CDR3aa: CASSPGGRGTEAFF

v_gene: TRBV5-1
abundance: medium-sized
d_gene: TRBD1
j_gene: TRBJ2-2
CDR3nt: TGCGCCAGCAGCGATGGACAGGGCAGTGGCGGGGAGCTGTTTTTT
CDR3aa: CASSDGQGSGGELFF

v_gene: TRBV19
abundance: .
d_gene: .
j_gene: TRBJ1-5
CDR3nt: TGTGCCAGTAGTTTAAGGCCGGGGCCCCAGCATTTT
CDR3aa: CASSLRPGPQHF

v_gene: TRBV4-2
abundance: .
d_gene: .
j_gene: TRBJ2-7
CDR3nt: TGTGCCAGCAGCCAAGGAGCAGACAGAATCAAACCCTACGAGCAGTACTTC
CDR3aa: CASSQGADRIKPYEQYF

v_gene: TRBV5-6
abundance: .
d_gene: .
j_gene: TRBJ1-2
CDR3nt: TGTGCCAGCAGCTTACGACAGGTCTATAACTATGGCTACACCTTC
CDR3aa: CASSLRQVYNYGYTF

v_gene: TRBV5-6
abundance: .
d_gene: .
j_gene: TRBJ2-5
CDR3nt: TGTGCCAGCAGCGTGCAAGAGACCCAGTACTTC
CDR3aa: CASSVQETQYF

v_gene: TRBV6-1
abundance: .
d_gene: .
j_gene: TRBJ1-2
CDR3nt: TGTGCCAGCAGTGAAGGAGTGGCCGGGGGCTATGGCTACACCTTC
CDR3aa: CASSEGVAGGYGYTF

v_gene: TRBV2
abundance: .
d_gene: .
j_gene: TRBJ1-5
CDR3nt: TGTGCCAGCCGACCGGGGGCTAGGGGCAATCAGCCCCAGCATTTT
CDR3aa: CASRPGARGNQPQHF

v_gene: TRBV24-1
abundance: .
d_gene: TRBD1
j_gene: TRBJ1-2
CDR3nt: TGTGCCACCAGTGACCGGACAGGGGTGGCTGGCTACACCTTC
CDR3aa: CATSDRTGVAGYTF

v_gene: TRBV28
abundance: .
d_gene: .
j_gene: TRBJ2-3
CDR3nt: TGTGCCAGCAGTTTGTGGGAGGTCGGCACAGATACGCAGTATTTT
CDR3aa: CASSLWEVGTDTQYF

v_gene: TRBV28
abundance: few
d_gene: TRBD2
j_gene: TRBJ2-7
CDR3nt: TGTGCCAGCAGCTCCTTAGCGGGAGTAACGTACGAGCAGTACTTC
CDR3aa: CASSSLAGVTYEQYF

v_gene: TRBV9
abundance: .
d_gene: .
j_gene: TRBJ1-2
CDR3nt: TGTGCCAGCAGTCCCGAGAATAACTATGGCTACACCTTC
CDR3aa: CASSPENNYGYTF

v_gene: TRBV7-9
abundance: .
d_gene: .
j_gene: TRBJ2-4
CDR3nt: TGTGCCAGCAGCAGGTCCGGGACCCCAATTGGAAACATTCAGTACTTC
CDR3aa: CASSRSGTPIGNIQYF

v_gene: TRBV6-2/TRBV6-3
abundance: .
d_gene: .
j_gene: TRBJ2-2
CDR3nt: TGTGCCAGCAGTATTATTGCCGGGGAGCTGTTTTTT
CDR3aa: CASSIIAGELFF

v_gene: TRBV27
abundance: .
d_gene: .
j_gene: TRBJ1-6
CDR3nt: TGTGCCAGCAGTTTTGAGGGTTCCTATAATTCACCCCTCCACTTT
CDR3aa: CASSFEGSYNSPLHF

v_gene: TRBV28
abundance: .
d_gene: .
j_gene: TRBJ1-3
CDR3nt: TGTGCCAGCATTCTAGGGGGATCAGGAAACACCATATATTTT
CDR3aa: CASILGGSGNTIYF

v_gene: TRBV9
abundance: .
d_gene: TRBD2
j_gene: TRBJ2-1
CDR3nt: TGTGCCAGCAGCCCCGAAGCTAGCGGCCACAATGAGCAGTTCTTC
CDR3aa: CASSPEASGHNEQFF

v_gene: TRBV3-1/TRBV3-2
abundance: .
d_gene: .
j_gene: TRBJ2-2
CDR3nt: TGTGCCAGCAGCCAATCAGAAGGCGGGGAGCTGTTTTTT
CDR3aa: CASSQSEGGELFF

v_gene: TRBV7-3
abundance: few
d_gene: .
j_gene: TRBJ2-1
CDR3nt: TGTGCCAGCAGCTTTCAGGGGAGCTCCTACAATGAGCAGTTCTTC
CDR3aa: CASSFQGSSYNEQFF

v_gene: TRBV5-1
abundance: .
d_gene: .
j_gene: TRBJ1-2
CDR3nt: TGCGCCAGCAGCCCCGGGGGGGAAGCCTATGGCTACACCTTC
CDR3aa: CASSPGGEAYGYTF

v_gene: TRBV29-1
abundance: few
d_gene: .
j_gene: TRBJ1-5
CDR3nt: TGCAGCGTTGAAGAGGGGACCGGCAAGCCCCAGCATTTT
CDR3aa: CSVEEGTGKPQHF

v_gene: TRBV6-5
abundance: .
d_gene: .
j_gene: TRBJ1-5
CDR3nt: TGTGCCAGCAGTTACGACAAATATAGCAATCAGCCCCAGCATTTT
CDR3aa: CASSYDKYSNQPQHF

v_gene: TRBV5-4
abundance: .
d_gene: TRBD2
j_gene: TRBJ2-1
CDR3nt: TGTGCCAGCAGCTCTGGCGGGGAGGGCGGCTACAATGAGCAGTTCTTC
CDR3aa: CASSSGGEGGYNEQFF

v_gene: TRBV7-6
abundance: .
d_gene: TRBD1
j_gene: TRBJ2-7
CDR3nt: TGTGCCAGCAGCTTACTGACAGGGGCCTCCCCCTACGAGCAGTACTTC
CDR3aa: CASSLLTGASPYEQYF